Detailed here is one T cell receptor (beta chain). Its antigen has not been determined. Base qualities are not provided; no much larger clone lies one nucleotide away. This entry comes from a study of T cell responses to AZD1222 COVID-19 vaccine (dated by TCRdb to the early 2020s). Context from the whole study: AZD1222 recipients with second doses at about 4 weeks or about 12 weeks were pooled, because spike-specific TCR depth and breadth did not differ between schedules. TCR sequencing covered roughly 230 trial participants: 200 to 220 given two doses of AZD1222 and 26 given two doses of MenACWY control vaccine. Trial participants were enrolled by age into 18-55, 56-69 and 70-plus year subgroups, with about 150, 27 and 61 TCR-sequenced participants respectively.

The CDR3 regions of human TCRbeta chains were analyzed by immunosequencing. As for the authors' bioinformatics: TCRs in the repertoires were compared against a reference library of SARS-CoV-2-specific TCRs that had been generated with the MIRA antigen-specificity platform. Breadth meant the fraction of unique TCRs that were SARS-CoV-2-associated, whereas depth meant the fraction of total T cells that were SARS-CoV-2-associated. Each spike-specific TCR was assigned to its reactive spike region and to a CD4 or CD8 class using the MIRA data. Log10-transformed breadth and depth values were compared by one-way ANOVA with Sidak's multiple comparisons tests. The table was pulled from immuneACCESS by TCRdb, which kept in-frame rearrangements only. Such tables lose some clones; where checked, under half of the loss comes from unresolved V genes, and the rest has no known cause. V and J calls and clone size follow that table, whereas D and trimming were derived from the DNA. The sample table lists roughly 120,000 clones, approximately 83% of them with a count of one. Together, the top ten hold approximately 1.6% of the sample.

Read against the paper, the sample's time point label means: baseline before first vaccination. Vaccinee samples were obtained from the UK trials COV001 and COV002, which included a single-blind randomized controlled phase 2/3 trial of AZD1222 (ChAdOx1 nCoV-19) in healthy adults. For TCRbeta chain sequencing, PBMC samples from trial participants were taken at day 0 and at day 28 after the second dose. General findings and caveats noted by the study authors: Vaccine-associated CD4 TCRs spanned the whole spike protein, with dominant responses in regions 160-218 and 743-854. Because no samples from the day 14 peak response were available, repertoires could be characterized only after the peak T cell response. Conclusions about previously exposed vaccinees were limited because only a handful of AZD1222 recipients were SARS-CoV-2 seropositive at baseline. Participants were mostly white British, with more females than males. The authors suggested clonal diversity may have been underestimated. Reportedly, close to half of the unique spike-specific TCRs recognized epitopes lying outside the regions that are mutated in the B.1.351 and B.1.1.7 variants. After two AZD1222 doses, both the breadth and the depth of spike-specific TCRs were significantly higher than at day 0 and than in MenACWY recipients. In the small 56-69-year group, the increase in depth fell short of significance, most likely because of low power.

From the cysteine through the phenylalanine, the CDR3 covers 15 amino acids. Only the CDR3 DNA is retained, 45 bases long and in frame from the first base. V was cut back by 0 bases and J by 3 bases, leaving a gap of 11 bases between them. The germline V gene (reference sequence) supplies CDR1 LGHDT and CDR2 YNNKEL. This sequence was found in an adult in good health. Sequences were derived from peripheral blood, sampled on day 0 of AZD1222 vaccination. This receptor chain uses TRBV3-1 (or the pseudogene TRBV3-2) and TRBJ1-2; the D gene cannot be named for sure. The CDR3 loop reads CASSQERYAYYGYTF. Read as DNA, the sequence is TGTGCCAGCAGCCAAGAGCGTTACGCGTACTATGGCTACACCTTC.